These 27 T cell receptor beta chains share one sample of origin, sequenced in a study of regulatory T cells in long-lasting Graves disease. Arm-PCR of CDR3 regions and iRepertoire HTBI primers were used to build TCR beta libraries. One entry per CDR3 protein, called by TCRdb with MiXCR from the multiplex PCR reads. This sample carries a few hundred thousand distinct CDR3 sequences, 16% of them seen once, and the ten largest clones take roughly 27%. Sample time point: newly diagnosed GD, antithyroid drugs for less than 3 months. The TCR library was made from RNA that had been extracted from PBMCs in TRIzol. The data were also submitted as part of a second study, on T cells in Graves' hyperthyroidism and ophthalmopathy.

The source was peripheral blood mononuclear cells (PBMCs), collected at new diagnosis, from a patient treated with antithyroid drugs. The receptors derive from a man in his forties or fifties with Graves disease.

This clonotype was seen a few times. The chain employs TRBV2 and TRBJ2-6; 11 bases agree with TRBD1. V shed 5 bases and J 4 bases; nucleotides not matched to a gene: 7. The CDR3 contains 17 residues. CDR1 and CDR2 from the germline V gene are SNHLY and FYNNEI. The CDR3 nucleotides are TGTGCCAGCAGTTTGAGGACAGGGGGCGCAGGGGCCAACGTCCTGACTTTC. Encoded protein: CASSLRTGGAGANVLTF.

In its sample, this clonotype was seen a few times. The rearrangement joins TRBV11-2 to TRBJ2-2; TRBD2 matches 16 bases. V was pared by 5 bases and J by 7 bases, with 10 bases of the junction left unmatched. The CDR3 has 18 residues. CDR1 is SGHAT, CDR2 FQNNGV, per germline. CDR3 nucleotides: TGTGCCAGCAGCCACCAGGGACTAGCGGGGGGGCCGAACGGGGAGCTGTTTTTT. Residues: CASSHQGLAGGPNGELFF.

This clonotype has at least ten counts. V gene TRBV5-1 combines with J gene TRBJ2-5, with TRBD2 matching 7 bases. Germline V lookup: CDR1 SGHRS, CDR2 YFSETQ. The CDR3 contains 16 residues. The junction had 9 bases not matched to a gene; V was cut back by 4 bases and J by 0 bases. For the CDR3, the DNA is TGCGCCAGCAGCCAAGCAAGCGGGGCCAACCAAGAGACCCAGTACTTC. Translating gives CASSQASGANQETQYF.

This clonotype was observed a handful of times. The chain recombines TRBV6-2 or TRBV6-3 with TRBJ2-7; D remains unclear. The last part of the DNA fits TRBJ2-5 better; the J call may be wrong. Germline assignment: CDR1 MNHEY and CDR2 SVGEGT. This CDR3 region has 13 residues. DNA of the CDR3: TGTGCCAGCAGTTACTCGCGTCTGCGGACCCAGTACTTC. It specifies CASSYSRLRTQYF.

There are many counts of this clonotype. The chain couples TRBV28 to TRBJ2-3; D may be TRBD1 or TRBD2 (6 bases each). CDR1 MDHEN and CDR2 SYDVKM come from the germline V gene. Trimming took 6 bases from V and 0 from J, leaving 16 bases between them. CDR3 length: 16 residues. CDR3 residues: CASRSGGTTSTDTQYF. CDR3 DNA sequence: TGTGCCAGCAGGTCTGGAGGGACAACTAGCACAGATACGCAGTATTTT.

This clonotype has ten or more counts. J is TRBJ2-3 and V is TRBV28; D unclear. This CDR3 has 12 amino acids. Trimming pared 5 bases from V and 5 bases from J, leaving 8 bases between. The V gene's germline CDR1 is MDHEN and CDR2 SYDVKM. This CDR3 reads CASSLNRDTQYF. CDR3 coding DNA: TGTGCCAGCAGTCTAAACAGAGATACGCAGTATTTT.

This clonotype was seen ten or more times. The gene calls are TRBV18 and TRBJ2-1; D remains unclear. The V end lost 2 bases, the J end lost 8 bases, and 10 bases lay between the germline ends. This CDR3 region has 13 residues. CDR1 is KGHSH, CDR2 LQKENI, per germline. CDR3 nucleotide sequence: TGTGCCAGCTCACCAGTTTGGTGGGATGAGCAGTTCTTC. Encoded protein: CASSPVWWDEQFF.

This clonotype was counted at least ten times. This sequence joins TRBV6-9 and TRBJ1-5; D is ambiguous. CDR1 is MNHGY and CDR2 is SVAAGI in the germline V gene. Trimming cost V 2 bases and J 6 bases, with 11 bases left between them. The CDR3 length is 14 residues. The chain's CDR3 is CASSYRAHRQPQHF. CDR3 DNA sequence: TGTGCCAGCAGTTATAGGGCCCACCGTCAGCCCCAGCATTTT.

This chain uses TRBV7-2 with TRBJ2-3, with D perhaps matching TRBD1 or TRBD2 (7 bases each). Trimming took 5 bases from V and 3 from J, leaving 15 bases between them. Germline V lookup: CDR1 SGHTA, CDR2 FQGNSA. There are 15 residues in the CDR3. CDR3 bases: TGTGCCAGCAGCAATCGACAGGGAGGGACAGATACGCAGTATTTT. Residues: CASSNRQGGTDTQYF.

The sample holds many counts of this clonotype. The chain uses TRBV18 and TRBJ1-1, with D possibly matching TRBD1 (6 bases). The CDR3 is made up of 13 amino acids. Germline-derived CDR1 and CDR2 are KGHSH and LQKENI. V lost 5 bases and J lost 0, with 7 bases in between. CDR3 bases: TGTGCCAGCTCAGGACAGATGAACACTGAAGCTTTCTTT. Amino acid sequence: CASSGQMNTEAFF.

The chain joins TRBV12-3 or TRBV12-4 to TRBJ1-6; 7 bases are shared with TRBD1. There are 15 residues in the CDR3. V gave up 6 bases and J gave up 7 bases; unmatched junction bases: 9. The CDR3 spells CASRPTGDWNSPLHF. Written as DNA, the CDR3 is TGTGCCAGCAGGCCTACAGGGGATTGGAATTCACCCCTCCACTTT.

The chain couples TRBV2 to TRBJ1-1, with TRBD1 matching 8 bases. With 6 bases clipped from V and 0 bases from J, the junction kept 6 bases outside the gene matches. CDR1 SNHLY and CDR2 FYNNEI come from the germline V gene. This CDR3 spans 15 amino acids. CDR3 loop: CASSTQGALNTEAFF. CDR3 sequence (DNA): TGTGCCAGCAGCACCCAGGGGGCCTTGAACACTGAAGCTTTCTTT.

This clonotype was seen repeatedly, ten times or more. This chain joins TRBV19 and TRBJ1-1; possible D gene TRBD1, 6 bases. The germline V and J ends were trimmed by 5 bases and 1 base, with 11 bases remaining between them. Germline V CDR1 and CDR2: LNHDA, SQIVND (reference sequence). The CDR3 covers 14 residues. CDR3 DNA sequence: TGTGCCAGTAGTGCCGGGACACCGAACACTGAAGCTTTCTTT. Translation: CASSAGTPNTEAFF.

The sample holds many counts of this clonotype. The chain employs TRBV10-3 and TRBJ1-1; TRBD1 matches at 8 bases. The length of the CDR3 is 13 residues. The trim removed 4 bases at V and 4 bases at J, leaving 2 bases unmatched. The germline V gene has CDR1 ENHRY and CDR2 SYGVKD. CDR3 DNA: TGTGCCATCAGTGTAACAGGGGGCACTGAAGCTTTCTTT. This translates into CAISVTGGTEAFF.

This clonotype was seen many times. The rearrangement joins TRBV28 to TRBJ1-1; 11 bases agree with TRBD1. Per germline, CDR1 MDHEN and CDR2 SYDVKM. The CDR3 is 18 residues long. J was trimmed by 4 bases and V by 5 bases; bases with no gene match: 15. CDR3 sequence (DNA): TGTGCCAGCAGTCCCCTCGGGACAGGGGGGCCGATAGGCACTGAAGCTTTCTTT. Translation gives CASSPLGTGGPIGTEAFF.

This clonotype has more than one count but fewer than ten. The rearrangement uses TRBV5-6 and TRBJ2-5, with TRBD2 identical over 14 bases. This CDR3 has 16 residues. Germline CDR1 is SGHDT and CDR2 is YYEEEE. V was pared by 2 bases and J by 6 bases, with 6 bases of the junction left unmatched. DNA for the CDR3: TGTGCCAGCAGCTTCCGTAGACTAGCGGGGGGGAAGACCCAGTACTTC. Encoded protein: CASSFRRLAGGKTQYF.

A few counts support this clonotype. The V and J genes are TRBV25-1 and TRBJ2-5; D possibly corresponds to TRBD1 (7 bases). Germline V gene data show CDR1 as MGHDK and CDR2 as SYGVNS. The CDR3 runs 16 residues. Trimming left V 9 bases short and J 2 bases short, with 22 bases between. The CDR3 DNA follows: TGTGCCAGGACACCGGGGGACAGAGAACCTCAAGAGACCCAGTACTTC. Protein: CARTPGDREPQETQYF.

In this sample, this clonotype turned up many times. The rearrangement joins TRBV7-6 to TRBJ2-5, with TRBD1 matching over 8 bases. V gave up 2 bases and J gave up 5 bases; unmatched junction bases: 7. In germline, CDR1 is SGHVS, CDR2 FNYEAQ. This CDR3 is 15 amino acids long. CDR3 amino acids: CASSLPWTGTETQYF. The CDR3, as DNA: TGTGCCAGCAGCTTACCTTGGACAGGGACGGAGACCCAGTACTTC.

The chain carries TRBV10-3 and TRBJ1-2; 12 positions agree with TRBD1. The CDR3 consists of 13 residues. Trimming at V came to 4 bases and at J to 8 bases, leaving 2 bases not matched to a gene. The germline V gene has CDR1 ENHRY and CDR2 SYGVKD. CDR3 residues: CAISGDRGRGYTF. DNA for the CDR3: TGTGCCATCAGTGGGGACAGGGGGCGCGGCTACACCTTC.

This clonotype has a count of ten or more. The chain has TRBV4-1 and TRBJ2-1, with D perhaps matching TRBD1 (5 bases). V gave up 4 bases and J gave up 13 bases, with 20 bases separating them. The length of the CDR3 is 14 residues. The germline V gene has CDR1 MGHRA and CDR2 YSYEKL. CDR3 in DNA: TGCGCCAGCAGCCCGCGTGTCCCAGGGCAACCTCAGTTCTTC. This encodes CASSPRVPGQPQFF.

V and J are TRBV13 and TRBJ2-1; no clear D gene. Germline V gene data show CDR1 as PRHDT and CDR2 as FYEKMQ (reference sequence). The V end was cut by 5 bases, the J end by 0 bases, with 8 bases between. This CDR3 has 14 amino acids. CDR3 amino acids: CASSDTSSYNEQFF. DNA for the CDR3: TGTGCCAGCAGCGATACCTCCTCCTACAATGAGCAGTTCTTC. Variable domain in full (rest from reference TRBV13 and TRBJ2-1): AAGVIQSPRHLIKEKRETATLKCYPIPRHDTVYWYQQGPGQDPQFLISFYEKMQSDKGSIPDRFSAQQFSDYHSELNMSSLELGDSALYFCASSDTSSYNEQFFGPGTRLTVL.

This clonotype was recorded many times. The gene calls are TRBV13 and TRBJ2-3; the D gene is possibly TRBD1 (5 bases). The CDR3 spans 17 residues. Germline CDR1 and CDR2: PRHDT and FYEKMQ (reference sequence). Deletions cut 7 bases from V and 6 bases from J, with 26 bases between. The CDR3 sequence is CASKPHPGLLRDDTQYF. In nucleotides, the CDR3 is TGTGCCAGCAAGCCGCACCCAGGGCTCCTTCGTGACGATACGCAGTATTTT.

This clonotype was counted many times. The CDR3 sequence: CASSLEAGGTQYF. The CDR3 DNA reads TGTGCCAGCAGCTTAGAAGCGGGCGGTACGCAGTATTTT. The rearrangement joins TRBV7-3 to TRBJ2-3; weak D call: TRBD2 (6 bases). Germline V lookup: CDR1 SGHTA, CDR2 FQGTGA. The CDR3 loop spans 13 amino acids. V was shortened by 2 bases and J by 8 bases, with 11 bases between the two germline ends. Complete variable domain (other parts from reference TRBV7-3 and TRBJ2-3): GAGVSQTPSNKVTEKGKYVELRCDPISGHTALYWYRQSLGQGPEFLIYFQGTGAADDSGLPNDRFFAVRPEGSVSTLKIQRTERGDSAVYLCASSLEAGGTQYFGPGTRLTVL.

The chain uses TRBV2 and TRBJ1-2; the match to TRBD1 covers 9 bases. Trimming cost V 6 bases and J 4 bases; bases outside gene matches: 12. Germline values: CDR1 SNHLY, CDR2 FYNNEI. This CDR3 region has 16 residues. This CDR3 reads CASSPDGQGRFYGYTF. CDR3 DNA sequence: TGTGCCAGCAGCCCCGACGGACAGGGGCGGTTCTATGGCTACACCTTC.

The chain couples TRBV24-1 to TRBJ2-3; the match to TRBD1 covers 8 bases. Trimming cost V 5 bases and J 0 bases; bases outside gene matches: 6. Germline loops: CDR1 KGHDR, CDR2 SFDVKD. The CDR3 runs 16 residues. The CDR3 bases are TGTGCCACCAGTGGGACAGGGCGGGGTAGCACAGATACGCAGTATTTT. Encoded protein: CATSGTGRGSTDTQYF.

This clonotype was recorded at least ten times. The chain carries TRBV9 and TRBJ2-3; TRBD1 aligns across 10 bases. V lost 6 bases to trimming and J lost 8 bases; unmatched junction nucleotides: 9. CDR1 is SGDLS, CDR2 YYNGEE, per germline. CDR3 size: 14 residues. The CDR3 bases are TGTGCCAGCACCAGAGACAGGGGGCAGGGTACGCAGTATTTT. Translating it yields CASTRDRGQGTQYF.

In its sample, this clonotype was seen many times. This chain links TRBV27 with TRBJ2-1; D unresolved. Between the trimmed V and J ends, which lost 6 bases and 5 bases, there was a span of 17 bases. Germline CDR1 is MNHEY and CDR2 is SMNVEV (reference sequence). The CDR3 sequence is 15 residues long. The CDR3 is CASRPPGFPNNEQFF. The DNA for the CDR3 is TGTGCCAGCAGACCTCCCGGCTTCCCTAACAATGAGCAGTTCTTC.